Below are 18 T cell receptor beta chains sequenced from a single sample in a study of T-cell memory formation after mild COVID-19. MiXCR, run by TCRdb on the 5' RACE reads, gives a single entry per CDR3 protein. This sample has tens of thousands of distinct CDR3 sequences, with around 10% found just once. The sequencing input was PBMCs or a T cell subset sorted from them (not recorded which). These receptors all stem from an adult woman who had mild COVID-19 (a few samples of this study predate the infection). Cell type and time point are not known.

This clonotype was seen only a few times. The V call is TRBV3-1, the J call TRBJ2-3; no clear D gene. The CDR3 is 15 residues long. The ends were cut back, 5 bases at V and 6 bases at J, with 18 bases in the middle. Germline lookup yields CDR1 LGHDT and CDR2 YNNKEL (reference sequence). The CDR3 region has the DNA TGTGCCAGCAGCTTCGCGGCCAACTTTGGGGATACGCAGTATTTT. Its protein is CASSFAANFGDTQYF.

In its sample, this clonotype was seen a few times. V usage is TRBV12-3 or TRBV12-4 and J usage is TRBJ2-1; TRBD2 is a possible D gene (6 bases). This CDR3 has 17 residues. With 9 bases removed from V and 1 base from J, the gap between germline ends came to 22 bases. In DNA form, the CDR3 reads TGTGCCAGGCCCTGGGACTCGCTCTGCCTTTCCTACAATGAGCAGTTCTTC. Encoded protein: CARPWDSLCLSYNEQFF.

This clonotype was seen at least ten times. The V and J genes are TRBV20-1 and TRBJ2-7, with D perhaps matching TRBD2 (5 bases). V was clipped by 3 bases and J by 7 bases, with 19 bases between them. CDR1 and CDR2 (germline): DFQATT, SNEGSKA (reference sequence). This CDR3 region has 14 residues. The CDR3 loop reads CSASGPGQREEQYF. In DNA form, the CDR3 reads TGCAGTGCTAGTGGGCCGGGCCAACGGGAAGAGCAGTACTTC.

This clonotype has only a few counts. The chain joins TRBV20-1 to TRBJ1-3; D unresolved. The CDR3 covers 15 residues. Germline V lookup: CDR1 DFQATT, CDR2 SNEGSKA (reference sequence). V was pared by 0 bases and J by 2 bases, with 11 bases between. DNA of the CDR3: TGCAGTGCTAGAGAGGTGGCAGACCCTGGAAACACCATATATTTT. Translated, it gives CSAREVADPGNTIYF.

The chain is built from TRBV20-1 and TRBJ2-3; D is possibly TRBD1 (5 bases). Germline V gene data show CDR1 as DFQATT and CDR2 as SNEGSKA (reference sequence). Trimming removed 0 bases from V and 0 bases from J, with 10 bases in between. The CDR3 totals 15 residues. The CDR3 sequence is CSARDQGSSTDTQYF. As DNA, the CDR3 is TGCAGTGCTAGAGACCAGGGAAGTAGCACAGATACGCAGTATTTT.

Here the CDR3 reads CASSYYRGRAEFF. In nucleotides, the CDR3 is TGTGCCAGCAGTTACTACCGGGGGAGGGCCGAGTTCTTC. The genes are TRBV6-5 and TRBJ2-1; 7 bases align to TRBD2. The trim removed 1 base at V and 14 bases at J, leaving 8 bases unmatched. The CDR3 runs 13 residues. Germline values: CDR1 MNHEY, CDR2 SVGAGI.

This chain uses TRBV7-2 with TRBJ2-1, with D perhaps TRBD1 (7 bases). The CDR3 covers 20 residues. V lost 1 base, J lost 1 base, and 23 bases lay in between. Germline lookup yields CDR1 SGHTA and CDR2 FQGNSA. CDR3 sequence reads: CASSLGGWDQGGISYNEQFF. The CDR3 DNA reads TGTGCCAGCAGCTTAGGGGGCTGGGACCAGGGGGGTATATCCTACAATGAGCAGTTCTTC.

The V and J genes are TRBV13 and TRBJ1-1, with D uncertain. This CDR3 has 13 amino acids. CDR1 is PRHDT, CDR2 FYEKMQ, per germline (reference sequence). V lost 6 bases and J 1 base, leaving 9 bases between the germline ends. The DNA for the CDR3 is TGTGCCAGCAGATTAACTCCGAACACTGAAGCTTTCTTT. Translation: CASRLTPNTEAFF.

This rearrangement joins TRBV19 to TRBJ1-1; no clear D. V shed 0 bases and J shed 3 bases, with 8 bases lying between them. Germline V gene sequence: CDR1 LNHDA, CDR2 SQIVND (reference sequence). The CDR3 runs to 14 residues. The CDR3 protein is CASSIDGRHTEAFF. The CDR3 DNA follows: TGTGCCAGTAGTATAGATGGGAGGCACACTGAAGCTTTCTTT. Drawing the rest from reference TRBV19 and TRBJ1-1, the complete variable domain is DGGITQSPKYLFRKEGQNVTLSCEQNLNHDAMYWYRQDPGQGLRLIYYSQIVNDFQKGDIAEGYSVSREKKESFPLTVTSAQKNPTAFYLCASSIDGRHTEAFFGQGTRLTVV.

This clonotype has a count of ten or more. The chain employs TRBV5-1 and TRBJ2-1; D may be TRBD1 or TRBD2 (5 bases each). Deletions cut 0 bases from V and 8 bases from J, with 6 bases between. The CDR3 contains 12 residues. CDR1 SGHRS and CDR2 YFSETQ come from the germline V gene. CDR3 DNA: TGCGCCAGCAGCTTGGGAGGGGATGAGCAGTTCTTC. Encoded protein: CASSLGGDEQFF.

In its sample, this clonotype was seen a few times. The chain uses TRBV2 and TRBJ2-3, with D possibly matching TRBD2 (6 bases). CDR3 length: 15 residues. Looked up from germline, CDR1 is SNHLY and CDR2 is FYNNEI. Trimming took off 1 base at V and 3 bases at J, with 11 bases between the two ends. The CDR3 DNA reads TGTGCCAGCAGTGAAGAGGGACTCGGGACAGATACGCAGTATTTT. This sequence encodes CASSEEGLGTDTQYF.

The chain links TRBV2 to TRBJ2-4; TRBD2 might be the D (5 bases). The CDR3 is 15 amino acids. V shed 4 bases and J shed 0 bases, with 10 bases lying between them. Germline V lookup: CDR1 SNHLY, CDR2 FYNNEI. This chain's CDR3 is CASSVEELAKNIQYF. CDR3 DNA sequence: TGTGCCAGCAGTGTGGAGGAACTAGCCAAAAACATTCAGTACTTC.

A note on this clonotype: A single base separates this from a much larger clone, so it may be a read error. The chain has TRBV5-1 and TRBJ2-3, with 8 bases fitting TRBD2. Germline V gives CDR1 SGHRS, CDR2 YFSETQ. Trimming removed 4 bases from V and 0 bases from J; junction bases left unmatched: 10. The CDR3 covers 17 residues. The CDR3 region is CASSPSSGWTSTDTQYF. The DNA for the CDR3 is TGCGCCAGCAGCCCGTCTAGCGGGTGGACTAGCACAGATACGCAGTATTTT.

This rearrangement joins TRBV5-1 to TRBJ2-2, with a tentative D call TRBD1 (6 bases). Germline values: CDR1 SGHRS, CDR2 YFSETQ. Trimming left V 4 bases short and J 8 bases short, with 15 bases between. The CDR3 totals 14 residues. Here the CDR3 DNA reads TGCGCCAGCAGCCTCCTCACAGGGTCGGGGGAGCTGTTTTTT. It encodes CASSLLTGSGELFF.

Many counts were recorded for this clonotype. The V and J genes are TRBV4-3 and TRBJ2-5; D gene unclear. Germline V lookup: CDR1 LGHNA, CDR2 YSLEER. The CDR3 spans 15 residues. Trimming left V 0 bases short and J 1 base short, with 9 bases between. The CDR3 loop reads CASSQDRALQETQYF. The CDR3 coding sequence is TGCGCCAGCAGCCAAGATAGGGCTCTCCAAGAGACCCAGTACTTC.

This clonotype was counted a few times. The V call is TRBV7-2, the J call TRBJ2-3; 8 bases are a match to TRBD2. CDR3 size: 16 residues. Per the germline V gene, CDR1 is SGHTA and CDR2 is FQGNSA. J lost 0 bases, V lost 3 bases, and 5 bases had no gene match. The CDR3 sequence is CASSFGERGSTDTQYF. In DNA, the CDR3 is TGTGCCAGCAGCTTCGGGGAGCGGGGGAGCACAGATACGCAGTATTTT.

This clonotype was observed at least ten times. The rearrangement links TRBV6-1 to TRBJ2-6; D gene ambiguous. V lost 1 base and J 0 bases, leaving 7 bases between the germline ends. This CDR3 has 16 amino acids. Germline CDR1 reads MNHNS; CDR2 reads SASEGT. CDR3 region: CASSEDGASGANVLTF. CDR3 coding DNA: TGTGCCAGCAGTGAAGACGGAGCCTCTGGGGCCAACGTCCTGACTTTC.

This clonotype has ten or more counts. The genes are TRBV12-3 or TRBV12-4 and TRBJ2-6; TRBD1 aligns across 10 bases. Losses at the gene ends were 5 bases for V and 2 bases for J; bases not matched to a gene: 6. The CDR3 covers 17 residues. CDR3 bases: TGTGCCAGCAGTCCACGACAGGGGGCAACTGGGGCCAACGTCCTGACTTTC. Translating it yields CASSPRQGATGANVLTF.